Below, 24 T cell receptor beta chains from the same sample are listed, as sequenced in a study of beta chain features in type 1 diabetes. The sequenced template was cDNA made from the entire isolated RNA. Produced via immunoSEQ multiplex PCR; TCRdb's table is partial and in-frame only. The data show roughly 230,000 clones, 9.6% seen once. The specimen was naive CD4+ T cells from blood. The receptors were gathered from a woman aged 18 to 35 in good health.

The rearrangement uses TRBV28 and TRBJ2-7; 10 bases fit TRBD1. This CDR3 has 13 amino acids. The V and J ends lost 8 bases and 6 bases, in that order; junction bases with no gene match: 7. Germline V gene data show CDR1 as MDHEN and CDR2 as SYDVKM. CDR3 sequence (DNA): TGTGCCAGCCGACGGGACAGGGGTGGCGAGCAGTACTTC. Protein: CASRRDRGGEQYF. Full variable domain (missing parts from reference TRBV28 and TRBJ2-7): DVKVTQSSRYLVKRTGEKVFLECVQDMDHENMFWYRQDPGLGLRLIYFSYDVKMKEKGDIPEGYSVSREKKERFSLILESASTNQTSMYLCASRRDRGGEQYFGPGTRLTVT.

This clone has just a few counts. This sequence joins TRBV6-5 and TRBJ1-5; D is uncertain. Germline lookup yields CDR1 MNHEY and CDR2 SVGAGI. V was cut by 5 bases and J by 4 bases, with 9 bases left in between. CDR3 length equals 13 residues. The CDR3 DNA reads TGTGCCAGCAGTGAGCGGCAGAATCAGCCCCAGCATTTT. It codes for CASSERQNQPQHF.

The CDR3, as DNA: TGTGCCAGCAGTGAGCGGGGTCGCACAGATACGCAGTATTTT. Amino acid sequence: CASSERGRTDTQYF. The chain uses TRBV6-1 and TRBJ2-3, with D possibly matching TRBD2 (6 bases). This CDR3 comprises 14 residues. Deletions cut 3 bases from V and 1 base from J, with 8 bases between. CDR1 is MNHNS and CDR2 is SASEGT in the germline V gene.

This clone was observed a handful of times. This chain uses TRBV7-9 with TRBJ1-5, with D hard to call. Germline assignment: CDR1 SEHNR and CDR2 FQNEAQ (reference sequence). The CDR3 consists of 15 residues. The V end lost 5 bases, the J end lost 0 bases, and 11 bases lay between the germline ends. The CDR3 nucleotides read TGTGCCAGCAGCACGGTGGGCAATAGCAATCAGCCCCAGCATTTT. Translation: CASSTVGNSNQPQHF. Based on the CDR3 plus reference TRBV7-9 and TRBJ1-5, the full variable domain is DTGVSQNPRHKITKRGQNVTFRCDPISEHNRLYWYRQTLGQGPEFLTYFQNEAQLEKSRLLSDRFSAERPKGSFSTLEIQRTEQGDSAMYLCASSTVGNSNQPQHFGDGTRLSIL.

This clone was seen more than once but under ten times. The V call is TRBV30, the J call TRBJ2-5; TRBD1 aligns across 7 bases. The CDR3 loop spans 13 amino acids. Germline assignment: CDR1 GTSNPN and CDR2 SVGIG (reference sequence). J was trimmed by 5 bases and V by 3 bases; bases with no gene match: 6. The CDR3: CAWRTGTGETQYF. The CDR3 region has the DNA TGTGCCTGGAGGACAGGGACGGGCGAGACCCAGTACTTC.

The chain links TRBV27 to TRBJ2-1, with 7 nucleotides matching TRBD2. The V and J ends lost 6 bases and 3 bases, in that order; junction bases with no gene match: 8. The CDR3 length is 15 residues. In germline, CDR1 is MNHEY, CDR2 SMNVEV (reference sequence). In DNA form, the CDR3 reads TGTGCCAGCAGCCTAGTGGGAGGGTTCTACAATGAGCAGTTCTTC. Protein: CASSLVGGFYNEQFF.

There are a few counts of this clone. The V call is TRBV4-2, the J call TRBJ1-1; D unresolved. Germline CDR1 is LGHNA and CDR2 is YNFKEQ. V was trimmed by 1 base and J by 0 bases, leaving 15 bases between them. The length of the CDR3 is 17 residues. The CDR3, as DNA: TGTGCCAGCAGCCAAGTTTCACTCTTGCACCTGAACACTGAAGCTTTCTTT. This gives the protein CASSQVSLLHLNTEAFF.

This clone was counted only a few times. The chain carries TRBV5-6 and TRBJ2-7; 10 positions match TRBD2. The CDR3 length is 15 residues. In germline, CDR1 is SGHDT, CDR2 YYEEEE. V was clipped by 4 bases and J by 2 bases; unmatched bases: 6. CDR3 protein: CASSRLAGVPYEQYF. In DNA form, the CDR3 reads TGTGCCAGCAGCCGTCTAGCGGGAGTCCCCTACGAGCAGTACTTC.

CDR3 DNA sequence: TGTGCCAGCAGTATGCGGACAGGGGACGAAAAACTGTTTTTT. Translated: CASSMRTGDEKLFF. V is TRBV6-1 and J is TRBJ1-4; 9 bases are a match to TRBD1. This CDR3 has 14 residues. The J segment lost 8 bases and the V segment lost 5 bases, leaving 6 bases of the junction unmatched. Germline CDR1 MNHNS, CDR2 SASEGT.

Only a few counts were recorded for this clone. This chain joins TRBV6-1 and TRBJ1-2; D is unclear. With 1 base removed from V and 8 bases from J, the gap between germline ends came to 14 bases. The CDR3 loop spans 14 amino acids. Germline lookup yields CDR1 MNHNS and CDR2 SASEGT. In DNA, the CDR3 is TGTGCCAGCAGTGAAGTCGGCGGCGGTTCGGGCTACACCTTC. It translates to CASSEVGGGSGYTF.

This clone was seen a few times. The chain uses TRBV5-1 and TRBJ2-7; 10 bases line up with TRBD1. This CDR3 region has 16 residues. The V gene's germline CDR1 is SGHRS and CDR2 YFSETQ. The trim removed 4 bases at V and 0 bases at J, leaving 7 bases unmatched. In DNA, the CDR3 is TGCGCCAGCAGCCTACGGACAGGGGGTAGCTCCTACGAGCAGTACTTC. Translated, it gives CASSLRTGGSSYEQYF.

In its sample, this clone was seen many times. V and J are TRBV29-1 and TRBJ2-7; 7 bases are a match to TRBD1. Unmatched junction bases numbered 5, after V lost 4 bases and J lost 2 bases. Per the germline V gene, CDR1 is SQVTM and CDR2 is ANQGSEA. The CDR3 spans 13 residues. The CDR3 bases are TGCAGCGTTGGCGCCGGGACAGCCTACGAGCAGTACTTC. It codes for CSVGAGTAYEQYF.

The sample holds a few counts of this clone. This chain links TRBV5-6 with TRBJ2-5, with 7 bases that match TRBD2. Looked up from germline, CDR1 is SGHDT and CDR2 is YYEEEE. The CDR3 extends over 15 amino acids. V was pared by 4 bases and J by 2 bases, with 8 bases of the junction left unmatched. The CDR3 sequence: CASSRRLAAQETQYF. The CDR3 nucleotides are TGTGCCAGCAGCCGTAGACTAGCAGCGCAAGAGACCCAGTACTTC.

This clone was detected a few times. The chain uses TRBV6-5 and TRBJ1-1; a weak D match, TRBD1 (6 bases). Trimming took 5 bases from V and 3 from J, leaving 16 bases between them. The germline V gene has CDR1 MNHEY and CDR2 SVGAGI. The CDR3 is made up of 15 amino acids. The chain's CDR3 is CASSQQGSQYTEAFF. The CDR3 nucleotides are TGTGCCAGCAGTCAACAGGGTTCGCAGTACACTGAAGCTTTCTTT.

This clone appeared a few times. The CDR3 sequence is CSVEKQANYGYTF. Here the CDR3 DNA reads TGCAGCGTTGAAAAACAGGCTAACTATGGCTACACCTTC. J is TRBJ1-2 and V is TRBV29-1; tentatively, D is TRBD1 (5 bases). The CDR3 length is 13 residues. Germline lookup yields CDR1 SQVTM and CDR2 ANQGSEA. Trimming removed 2 bases at V and 0 bases at J, with 7 bases between. The full variable domain, with the rest looked up from reference TRBV29-1 and TRBJ1-2, is SAVISQKPSRDICQRGTSLTIQCQVDSQVTMMFWYRQQPGQSLTLIATANQGSEATYESGFVIDKFPISRPNLTFSTLTVSNMSPEDSSIYLCSVEKQANYGYTFGSGTRLTVV.

The CDR3 bases are TGTGCCAGCGGGTTAGAGGGCCTCCAAGAGACCCAGTACTTC. Amino acids: CASGLEGLQETQYF. The V gene is TRBV9, the J gene TRBJ2-5, with D perhaps TRBD2 (5 bases). CDR1 SGDLS and CDR2 YYNGEE come from the germline V gene. This CDR3 is 14 amino acids long. Trimming took 7 bases from V and 1 from J, leaving 14 bases between them.

The rearrangement links TRBV5-4 to TRBJ2-7, with TRBD2 matching over 7 bases. V dropped 4 bases and J dropped 2; count of bases not matched to a gene: 6. This CDR3 region has 14 residues. Germline V CDR1 and CDR2: SGHNT, YYREEE (reference sequence). The CDR3 loop reads CASSTGLVPYEQYF. The CDR3 bases are TGTGCCAGCAGCACAGGACTAGTTCCCTACGAGCAGTACTTC.

In this sample, this clone turned up a few times. The rearrangement uses TRBV5-1 and TRBJ2-1; 7 bases are a match to TRBD2. Germline CDR1 is SGHRS and CDR2 is YFSETQ. V shed 4 bases and J 3 bases; nucleotides not matched to a gene: 13. The CDR3 extends over 17 amino acids. The CDR3 sequence: CASSHRPGGPGYNEQFF. The CDR3 DNA is TGCGCCAGCAGCCACCGCCCGGGGGGTCCCGGCTACAATGAGCAGTTCTTC.

The table lists this clone with a few counts. The CDR3 loop is CASSYDSLNTEAFF. CDR3 in DNA: TGTGCCAGCAGTTACGACAGCTTGAACACTGAAGCTTTCTTT. The chain links TRBV6-5 to TRBJ1-1; D is perhaps TRBD1 (5 bases). Trimming removed 2 bases at V and 0 bases at J, with 7 bases between. This CDR3 spans 14 amino acids. Germline CDR1 MNHEY, CDR2 SVGAGI.

Only a few counts were recorded for this clone. The V gene is TRBV5-1, the J gene TRBJ1-1, with D unclear. Trimming took 0 bases from V and 4 from J, leaving 13 bases between them. Germline loops: CDR1 SGHRS, CDR2 YFSETQ. CDR3 length: 15 amino acids. This CDR3 is CASSLDSAGFTEAFF. For the CDR3, the DNA is TGCGCCAGCAGCTTGGATTCAGCGGGGTTCACTGAAGCTTTCTTT.

This chain uses TRBV2 with TRBJ1-1; D possibly corresponds to TRBD1 (5 bases). V lost 6 bases, J lost 5 bases, and 10 bases lay in between. The CDR3 extends over 12 amino acids. Germline V gene data show CDR1 as SNHLY and CDR2 as FYNNEI. CDR3 amino acids: CASRSGRTEAFF. In DNA form, the CDR3 reads TGTGCCAGCAGGTCAGGGCGAACTGAAGCTTTCTTT.

This clone occurred a few times. Other DNA sequences in this sample translate to the same CDR3. V gene TRBV18 combines with J gene TRBJ1-2; a possible D gene is TRBD1 (6 bases). The V gene lost 3 bases and the J gene lost 0 bases, with 11 bases spanning the gap. Germline V gene data show CDR1 as KGHSH and CDR2 as LQKENI. CDR3 length: 15 residues. The CDR3 DNA sequence: TGTGCCAGCTCACCCTTGGACAGAGCTAACTATGGCTACACCTTC. As protein: CASSPLDRANYGYTF. Full variable domain (remainder filled in from reference TRBV18 and TRBJ1-2): NAGVMQNPRHLVRRRGQEARLRCSPMKGHSHVYWYRQLPEEGLKFMVYLQKENIIDESGMPKERFSAEFPKEGPSILRIQQVVRGDSAAYFCASSPLDRANYGYTFGSGTRLTVV.

This clone was recorded only once. V gene TRBV19 combines with J gene TRBJ2-2; the D is unclear. The CDR3 length is 15 residues. CDR1 and CDR2 from the germline V gene are LNHDA and SQIVND (reference sequence). Trimming took 5 bases from V and 2 from J, leaving 12 bases between them. The DNA of the CDR3 is TGTGCCAGTAGTCCCGCACCCCTAAACACCGGGGAGCTGTTTTTT. This codes for CASSPAPLNTGELFF.

This clone was seen a handful of times. This chain joins TRBV6-6 and TRBJ2-3, with TRBD2 identical over 13 bases. Germline CDR1 MNHNY, CDR2 SVGAGI (reference sequence). The CDR3 spans 16 residues. The V gene end was trimmed by 4 bases and the J gene end by 5 bases; junction bases not matched to a gene: 6. The CDR3 DNA is TGTGCCAGCAGTTCCCGACTAGCGGGGGGTCGAGATACGCAGTATTTT. Encoded protein: CASSSRLAGGRDTQYF.